This is a list of T cell receptor beta chains from one sample in a study of cytomegalovirus exposure and HLA in healthy donors. Some clones are missing from TCRdb's copy, which holds only in-frame ones; the method was immunoSEQ multiplex PCR. The data show about 150,000 clones, 86% seen once. What was sequenced was PBMCs. All receptors come from a man aged 18 to 29 in good health and CMV-seropositive. The CDR3 runs from the conserved cysteine through the conserved F or W. Fields, in order: V gene, D gene, J gene, clone size, CDR3 protein, CDR3 DNA. The D gene is left open where the match is weak. A clone size is listed for some rows: how often the clone was seen (once, few, many), or a class if it is expanded.

V: TRBV7-2
D: TRBD1
J: TRBJ2-1
size: -
CDR3: CASSQDRGSHNEQFF
DNA: TGTGCCAGCAGCCAGGACAGGGGAAGTCACAATGAGCAGTTCTTC

V: TRBV7-2
D: -
J: TRBJ2-1
size: once
CDR3: CASSPSYNEQFF
DNA: TGTGCCAGCAGCCCTAGCTACAATGAGCAGTTCTTC

V: TRBV4-3
D: TRBD2
J: TRBJ2-1
size: -
CDR3: CASSHTAGDRGQFF
DNA: TGCGCCAGCAGCCACACGGCGGGGGATCGAGGGCAGTTCTTC

V: TRBV6-5
D: TRBD1
J: TRBJ2-2
size: -
CDR3: CASKSTGTNTGELFF
DNA: TGTGCCAGCAAGTCGACAGGGACGAACACCGGGGAGCTGTTTTTT

V: TRBV10-3
D: TRBD1
J: TRBJ2-5
size: -
CDR3: CAISEGTVQETQYF
DNA: TGTGCCATCAGTGAAGGGACAGTCCAAGAGACCCAGTACTTC

V: TRBV7-6
D: TRBD2
J: TRBJ2-3
size: -
CDR3: CASSPLGGTSGDTQYF
DNA: TGTGCCAGCAGCCCACTTGGAGGGACTAGCGGAGATACGCAGTATTTT

V: TRBV11-2
D: TRBD1
J: TRBJ2-5
size: once
CDR3: CASSSTGLETQYF
DNA: TGTGCCAGCAGCTCGACAGGGTTGGAGACCCAGTACTTC

V: TRBV25-1
D: -
J: TRBJ1-5
size: -
CDR3: CASKGYGNQPQHF
DNA: TGTGCCAGCAAGGGGTATGGCAATCAGCCCCAGCATTTT

V: TRBV15
D: -
J: TRBJ2-2
size: -
CDR3: CATSRVTGSNTGELFF
DNA: TGTGCCACCAGCAGAGTTACAGGGTCGAACACCGGGGAGCTGTTTTTT

V: TRBV15
D: -
J: TRBJ2-7
size: -
CDR3: CATSRDLGAYEQYF
DNA: TGTGCCACCAGCAGAGACCTTGGGGCTTACGAGCAGTACTTC

V: TRBV6-5
D: TRBD1
J: TRBJ1-5
size: few
CDR3: CASRLTGGNNQPQHF
DNA: TGTGCCAGCAGATTGACAGGGGGCAACAATCAGCCCCAGCATTTT

V: TRBV11-2
D: TRBD2
J: TRBJ2-5
size: once
CDR3: CASSLGRGLAGGLEETQYF
DNA: TGTGCCAGCAGCTTGGGGAGGGGACTAGCGGGGGGCTTGGAAGAGACCCAGTACTTC

V: TRBV4-1
D: TRBD2
J: TRBJ2-1
size: -
CDR3: CASSRISGSSYNEQFF
DNA: TGCGCCAGCAGCCGGATTAGCGGGAGCTCCTACAATGAGCAGTTCTTC

V: TRBV2
D: TRBD2
J: TRBJ2-2
size: once
CDR3: CANGGAVTGELFF
DNA: TGTGCCAACGGGGGGGCGGTCACCGGGGAGCTGTTTTTT

V: TRBV27
D: -
J: TRBJ2-1
size: -
CDR3: CASSLLGGGGHNEQFF
DNA: TGTGCCAGCAGTTTACTAGGTGGGGGGGGGCACAATGAGCAGTTCTTC

V: TRBV5-4
D: TRBD1
J: TRBJ2-5
size: -
CDR3: CASSRDREQETQYF
DNA: TGTGCCAGCAGCCGGGACAGGGAACAAGAGACCCAGTACTTC